The rows below give T cell receptor beta chains drawn from one sample of a study of prognosis after radiotherapy for stage I lung cancer. Using its own MiXCR run on the multiplex PCR reads, TCRdb lists one record per CDR3 protein. Of more than 30,000 distinct CDR3 sequences listed, approximately 46% are singletons. This specimen consisted of PBMCs, obtained before or after stereotactic body radiation therapy (not recorded which). These receptors were taken from a donor over 45 with non-small cell lung cancer. Each CDR3 is given with its conserved first and last residue. The D gene is left open where the match is weak. Where a row states a size, it is once, few, many or the class of an expanded clone; other rows omit it.

V	size	D	J	DNA	CDR3
TRBV25-1	.	.	TRBJ1-2	TGTGCCAGCAGCGGGGGCTGGGGCTACACCTTC	CASSGGWGYTF
TRBV6-5	.	.	TRBJ2-1	TGTGCCAGCAGTTACGGCCCTAGCACCCGGGATGAGCAGTTCTTC	CASSYGPSTRDEQFF
TRBV6-5	medium-sized	TRBD1	TRBJ1-2	TGTGCCAGCAGTTACTCGGCCGGCAGGGGGAACTATGGCTACACCTTC	CASSYSAGRGNYGYTF
TRBV6-5	.	TRBD1	TRBJ2-2	TGTGCCGGCACTTACGACAGGGCGAACACCGGGGATCTGTTTTTT	CAGTYDRANTGDLFF
TRBV2	.	TRBD2	TRBJ2-2	TGTGCCAGCAATAGAGCGGGAACATTGAACACCGGGGAGCTGTTTTTT	CASNRAGTLNTGELFF
TRBV19	.	TRBD2	TRBJ2-1	TGTTCCAGTAGGAGGGCGGGAGTGCAAAGCAATGAGCAGTTCTTC	CSSRRAGVQSNEQFF
TRBV6-5	.	.	TRBJ1-1	TGTGCCAGCAGTTACCGAATCGGAGTCGGCACTGAAGATTTCTTT	CASSYRIGVGTEDFF
TRBV18	many	TRBD1	TRBJ2-5	TGTGCCGGCTCACCTCCGGGACAGGGTGGCCAAGAGACCCAGTACTTC	CAGSPPGQGGQETQYF
TRBV5-5	many	.	TRBJ2-2	TGTGCCAGCAGCTTGGCCGGGCTCAGCACCGGGGAGCTGTTTTTT	CASSLAGLSTGELFF
TRBV6-4	.	.	TRBJ2-3	TGTGCCAGCAGTTCCATGTGGGGGGCGAGCACAGATACGCAGTATTTT	CASSSMWGASTDTQYF
TRBV3-1	many	TRBD1	TRBJ1-1	TGTGCCAGCAGCCAAGCCCCGGGACAGGGGAACACTGAAGCTTTCTTT	CASSQAPGQGNTEAFF
TRBV6-1	.	TRBD2	TRBJ2-7	TGTGCCAGCGTCATCGACAGCGGGAGGGCCGGTGAGCAGTACTTC	CASVIDSGRAGEQYF
TRBV2	many	.	TRBJ2-7	TGTGCCAGCAGTGGGGACGGCTACGAGCAGTACTTC	CASSGDGYEQYF
TRBV5-1	.	TRBD1	TRBJ2-7	TGCGTCAGCAGCTTGGTATACAGGGGACCCTACGAGCAGTACTTC	CVSSLVYRGPYEQYF
TRBV19	many	.	TRBJ2-1	TGTGCCAGTAGTATAGAAGTGCGAGGGACTGAGCAGTTCTTC	CASSIEVRGTEQFF
TRBV30	medium-sized	.	TRBJ1-5	TGTGCCTGGAGTGCTAGGGACAAGAATCAGCCCCAGCATTTT	CAWSARDKNQPQHF
TRBV3-1	many	.	TRBJ2-1	TGTGCCAGCAGCCTAACACTAGATAGCGAGCAGTTCTTC	CASSLTLDSEQFF
TRBV6-1	.	TRBD1	TRBJ1-1	TGTGTCAGCAAACCGGGAGAGGGGGCGGACACTGAAGCTTTCTTT	CVSKPGEGADTEAFF
TRBV28	.	TRBD1	TRBJ2-7	TGTGCCAGCACCTCAGCCTGGACAGGGATCTACGAGCAGTACTTC	CASTSAWTGIYEQYF
TRBV10-3	many	TRBD1	TRBJ1-1	TGTGCCATCAGCAGACAGGGCAAGGGCACTGAAGCTTTCTTT	CAISRQGKGTEAFF
TRBV3-1	many	.	TRBJ2-1	TGTGCCAGCAGCCAATCTCGTGGGTCCTACAATGAGCAGTTCTTC	CASSQSRGSYNEQFF
TRBV6-2/TRBV6-3	medium-sized	TRBD1	TRBJ2-7	TGTGCCAGCAGTGAAGTATGGGGACAGCTCACCTCCTTAGAGCAGTACTTC	CASSEVWGQLTSLEQYF